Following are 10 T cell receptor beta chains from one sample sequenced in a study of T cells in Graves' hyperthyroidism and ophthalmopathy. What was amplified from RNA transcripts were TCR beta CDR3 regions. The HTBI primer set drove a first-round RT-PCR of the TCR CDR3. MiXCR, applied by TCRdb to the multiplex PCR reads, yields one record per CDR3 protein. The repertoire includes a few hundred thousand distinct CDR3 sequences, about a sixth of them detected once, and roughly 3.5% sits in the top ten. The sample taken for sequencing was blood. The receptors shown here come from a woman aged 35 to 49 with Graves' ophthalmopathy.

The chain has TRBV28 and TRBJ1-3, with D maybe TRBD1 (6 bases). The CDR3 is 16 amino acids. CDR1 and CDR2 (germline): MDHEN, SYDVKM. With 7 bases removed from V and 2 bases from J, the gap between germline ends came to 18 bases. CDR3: CASIPPAGVPGNTIYF. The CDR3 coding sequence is TGTGCCAGCATCCCCCCCGCAGGGGTTCCTGGAAACACCATATATTTT.

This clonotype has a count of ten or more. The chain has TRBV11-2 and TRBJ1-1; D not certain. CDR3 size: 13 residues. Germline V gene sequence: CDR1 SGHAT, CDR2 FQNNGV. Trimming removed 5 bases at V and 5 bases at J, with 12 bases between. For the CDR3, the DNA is TGTGCCAGCAGCCCCGTCGGCAGGACTGAAGCTTTCTTT. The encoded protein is CASSPVGRTEAFF.

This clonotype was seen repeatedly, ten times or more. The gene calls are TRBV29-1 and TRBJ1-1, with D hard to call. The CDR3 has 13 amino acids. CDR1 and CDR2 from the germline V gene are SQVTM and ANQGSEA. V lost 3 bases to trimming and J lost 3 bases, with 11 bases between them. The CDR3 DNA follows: TGCAGCGTTGATACAACGGTGGACACTGAAGCTTTCTTT. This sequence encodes CSVDTTVDTEAFF.

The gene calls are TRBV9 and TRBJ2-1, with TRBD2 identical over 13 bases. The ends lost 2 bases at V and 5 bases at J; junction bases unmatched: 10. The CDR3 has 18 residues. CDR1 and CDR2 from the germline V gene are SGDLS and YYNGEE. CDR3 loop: CASSVKGGLAGPHNEQFF. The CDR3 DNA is TGTGCCAGCAGCGTCAAGGGGGGACTAGCGGGACCCCACAATGAGCAGTTCTTC.

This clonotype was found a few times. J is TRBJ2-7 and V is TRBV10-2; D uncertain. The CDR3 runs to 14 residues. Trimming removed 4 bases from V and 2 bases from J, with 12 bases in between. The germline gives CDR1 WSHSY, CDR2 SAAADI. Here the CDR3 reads CASSVRRAAYEQYF. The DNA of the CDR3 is TGCGCCAGCAGTGTGCGCAGAGCCGCCTACGAGCAGTACTTC.

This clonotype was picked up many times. CDR3 DNA sequence: TGTGCCAGCAGTTTGGGAGGCCAGGGTCGCAATACGCAGTATTTT. Translating gives CASSLGGQGRNTQYF. The chain is built from TRBV28 and TRBJ2-3, with D maybe TRBD2 (6 bases). This CDR3 has 15 residues. Trimming stripped 3 bases from V and 7 bases from J, with 17 bases between. From germline, CDR1 is MDHEN and CDR2 SYDVKM.

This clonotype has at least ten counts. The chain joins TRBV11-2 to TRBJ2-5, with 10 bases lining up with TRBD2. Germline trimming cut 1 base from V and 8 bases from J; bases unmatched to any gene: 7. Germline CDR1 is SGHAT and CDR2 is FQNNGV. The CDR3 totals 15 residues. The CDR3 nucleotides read TGTGCCAGCAGCTTAGGGCGCGGACTAGCGGCTACCCAGTACTTC. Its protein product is CASSLGRGLAATQYF.

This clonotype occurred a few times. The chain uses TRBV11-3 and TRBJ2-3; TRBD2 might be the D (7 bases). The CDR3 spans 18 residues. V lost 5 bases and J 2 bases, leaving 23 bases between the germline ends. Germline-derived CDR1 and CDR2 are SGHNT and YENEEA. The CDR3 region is CASSPPGAGAKNTDTQYF. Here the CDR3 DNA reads TGTGCCAGCAGCCCCCCGGGGGCGGGAGCAAAAAACACAGATACGCAGTATTTT.

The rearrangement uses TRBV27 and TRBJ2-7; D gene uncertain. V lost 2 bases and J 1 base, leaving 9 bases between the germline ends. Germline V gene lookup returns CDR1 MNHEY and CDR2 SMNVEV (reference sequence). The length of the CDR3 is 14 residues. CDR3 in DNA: TGTGCCAGCAGTTTAAGTTTTGATTCCTACGAGCAGTACTTC. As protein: CASSLSFDSYEQYF.

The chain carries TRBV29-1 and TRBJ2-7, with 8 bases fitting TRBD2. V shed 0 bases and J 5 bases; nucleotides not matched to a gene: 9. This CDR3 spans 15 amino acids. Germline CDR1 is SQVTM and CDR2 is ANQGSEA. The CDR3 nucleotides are TGCAGCGTTGAAGATCCCAGCGGGAGTACCCACGAGCAGTACTTC. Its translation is CSVEDPSGSTHEQYF.